A selection of T cell receptor beta chains follows, all from one sample in a study of human T cells and chemical hapten exposure. TCRdb ran MiXCR on the RACE reads and lists one entry per CDR3 protein. The sample gives about 80,000 distinct CDR3 sequences, around 9.6% of which show up once; about 2.3% is in the top ten. The material was whole blood, obtained in connection with sensitization to the hapten diphenylcyclopropenone (DPC). These receptors were taken from a woman aged 30 to 39 with alopecia areata. Some clones in this sample may be carry-over from other donors' samples. The CDR3 runs from the conserved cysteine through the conserved F or W. Fields, in order: D gene, J gene, V gene, CDR3 protein. D genes are given only for firm matches.

TRBD1,TRBJ2-7,TRBV29-1,CSFRDSVYEQYF
-,TRBJ1-5,TRBV19,CASSISGNNQPQHF
-,TRBJ2-2,TRBV5-4,CASSLAPAANTGELFF
TRBD2,TRBJ2-5,TRBV20-1,CSARLAGETQYF
TRBD2,TRBJ2-7,TRBV7-2,CASSPTIAGSSYEQYF
-,TRBJ1-1,TRBV4-2,CASSQDFRQTEAFF
-,TRBJ2-2,TRBV19,CASTITGTGELFF
TRBD1,TRBJ1-2,TRBV20-1,CSARDNRQGNYGYTF
-,TRBJ2-7,TRBV12-3/TRBV12-4,CASSWGQSYEQYF
-,TRBJ1-6,TRBV20-1,CSARQGYSPLHF
TRBD2,TRBJ2-1,TRBV24-1,CATSDSPWRGSSYNEQFF
-,TRBJ1-2,TRBV14,CASSQDSRPSTGYTF
-,TRBJ1-1,TRBV5-1,CASSLGSTEYEAFF
-,TRBJ1-5,TRBV11-2,CASSLGLVNQPQHF
-,TRBJ2-3,TRBV5-1,CASSPGGPTDTQYF
-,TRBJ1-1,TRBV20-1,CSARKGSTNTEAFF
-,TRBJ2-7,TRBV28,CASSPTGSVYEQYF
-,TRBJ2-3,TRBV6-2/TRBV6-3,CASSYSMVGGSTDTQYF
-,TRBJ2-3,TRBV10-3,CAIKAHGLTDTQYF
-,TRBJ1-2,TRBV27,CASSLAGSRYGYTF
-,TRBJ2-1,TRBV20-1,CSARAGSEKNNEQFF
-,TRBJ2-3,TRBV9,CASSGPEGTQYF
-,TRBJ2-1,TRBV20-1,CTLSRRIYNEQFF
-,TRBJ1-2,TRBV29-1,CSVDYGYTF
-,TRBJ2-3,TRBV20-1,CSAGDSSSTDTQYF
TRBD2,TRBJ2-2,TRBV6-6,CASRKGAGGGTGELFF
-,TRBJ2-1,TRBV19,CASTGDSYNEQFF
-,TRBJ1-1,TRBV7-2,CASSLAVSRLNTEAFF
-,TRBJ1-1,TRBV4-3,CASSQGDRTEAFF
-,TRBJ1-1,TRBV4-1,CASSLDSASVAFF
TRBD2,TRBJ2-1,TRBV6-6,CASSYLGLGGEQFF
TRBD2,TRBJ2-6,TRBV28,CASSSSGRAISGANVLTF
-,TRBJ1-4,TRBV7-8,CASSLGRVHEKLFF
TRBD2,TRBJ2-7,TRBV27,CASSQRGYEQYF
-,TRBJ1-2,TRBV20-1,CSASHLTGYGYTF
-,TRBJ2-1,TRBV9,CASSQSPIAGRHNEQFF